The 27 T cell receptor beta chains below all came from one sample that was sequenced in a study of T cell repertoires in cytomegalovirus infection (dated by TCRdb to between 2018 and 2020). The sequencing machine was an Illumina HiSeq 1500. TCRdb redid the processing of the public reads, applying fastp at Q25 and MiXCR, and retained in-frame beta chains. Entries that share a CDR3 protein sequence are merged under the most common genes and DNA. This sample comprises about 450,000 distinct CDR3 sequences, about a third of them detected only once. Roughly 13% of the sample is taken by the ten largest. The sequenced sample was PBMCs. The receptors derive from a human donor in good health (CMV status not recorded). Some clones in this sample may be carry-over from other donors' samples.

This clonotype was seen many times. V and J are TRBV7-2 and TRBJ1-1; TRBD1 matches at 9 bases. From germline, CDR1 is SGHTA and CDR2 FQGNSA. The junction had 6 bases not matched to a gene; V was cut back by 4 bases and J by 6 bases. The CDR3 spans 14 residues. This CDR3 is CASSYRGLNAEAFF. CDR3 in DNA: TGTGCCAGCAGCTACAGGGGGCTTAACGCTGAAGCTTTCTTT.

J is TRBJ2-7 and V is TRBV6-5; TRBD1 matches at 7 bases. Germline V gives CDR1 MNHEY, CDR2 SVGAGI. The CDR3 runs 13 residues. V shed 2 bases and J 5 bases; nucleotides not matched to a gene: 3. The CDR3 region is CASSYRGRHEQYF. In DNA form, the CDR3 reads TGTGCCAGCAGTTACAGGGGGCGGCACGAGCAGTACTTC.

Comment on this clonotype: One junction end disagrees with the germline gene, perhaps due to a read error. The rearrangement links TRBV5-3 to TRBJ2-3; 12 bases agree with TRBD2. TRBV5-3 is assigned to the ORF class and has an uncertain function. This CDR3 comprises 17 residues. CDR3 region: CASSLDPSGGATDTQYF. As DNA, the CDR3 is TGTGCCAGCAGCTTGGATCCTAGCGGGGGGGCCACAGATACGCAGTATTTT.

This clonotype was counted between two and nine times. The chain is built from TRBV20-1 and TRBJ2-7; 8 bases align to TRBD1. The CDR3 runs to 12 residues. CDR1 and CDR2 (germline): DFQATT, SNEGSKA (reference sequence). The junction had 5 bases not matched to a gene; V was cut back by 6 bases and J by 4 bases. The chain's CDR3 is CSAWDRTYEQYF. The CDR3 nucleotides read TGCAGTGCGTGGGACAGGACTTACGAGCAGTACTTC.

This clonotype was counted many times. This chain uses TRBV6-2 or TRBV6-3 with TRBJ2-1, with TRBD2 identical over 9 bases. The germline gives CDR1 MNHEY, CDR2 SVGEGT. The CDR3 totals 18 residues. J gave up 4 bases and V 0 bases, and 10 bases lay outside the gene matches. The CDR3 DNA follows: TGTGCCAGCAGTTACTCGATGAGAAGCGGGGGGATGTACAATGAGCAGTTCTTC. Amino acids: CASSYSMRSGGMYNEQFF.

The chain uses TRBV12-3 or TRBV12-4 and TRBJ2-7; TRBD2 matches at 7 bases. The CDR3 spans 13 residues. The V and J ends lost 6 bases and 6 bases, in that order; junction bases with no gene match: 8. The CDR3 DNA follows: TGTGCCAGCAGCACGGCGGGGGTTTCCGAGCAGTACTTC. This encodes CASSTAGVSEQYF.

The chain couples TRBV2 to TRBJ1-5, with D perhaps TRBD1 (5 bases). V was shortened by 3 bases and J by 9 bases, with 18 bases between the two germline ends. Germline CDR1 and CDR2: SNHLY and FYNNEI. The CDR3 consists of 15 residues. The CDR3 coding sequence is TGTGCCAGCAGTGATGGGGGGAGACACCGAGGGCCCCAGCATTTT. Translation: CASSDGGRHRGPQHF.

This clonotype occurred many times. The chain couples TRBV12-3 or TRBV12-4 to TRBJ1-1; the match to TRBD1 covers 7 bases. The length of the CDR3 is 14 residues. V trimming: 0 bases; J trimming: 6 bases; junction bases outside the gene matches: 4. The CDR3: CASSLASTGAEAFF. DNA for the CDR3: TGTGCCAGCAGTTTAGCTTCCACAGGGGCTGAAGCTTTCTTT.

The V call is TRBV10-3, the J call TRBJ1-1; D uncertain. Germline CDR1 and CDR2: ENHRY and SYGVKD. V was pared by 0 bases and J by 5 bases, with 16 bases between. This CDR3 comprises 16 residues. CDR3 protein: CAISESEIQRVTEAFF. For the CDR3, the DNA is TGTGCCATCAGTGAGTCGGAAATTCAACGGGTAACTGAAGCTTTCTTT.

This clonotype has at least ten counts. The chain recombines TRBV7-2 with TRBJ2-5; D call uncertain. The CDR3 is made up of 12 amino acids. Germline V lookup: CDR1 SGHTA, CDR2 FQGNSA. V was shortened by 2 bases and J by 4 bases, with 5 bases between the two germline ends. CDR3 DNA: TGTGCCAGCAGCTTATATCGAGAGACCCAGTACTTC. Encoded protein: CASSLYRETQYF.

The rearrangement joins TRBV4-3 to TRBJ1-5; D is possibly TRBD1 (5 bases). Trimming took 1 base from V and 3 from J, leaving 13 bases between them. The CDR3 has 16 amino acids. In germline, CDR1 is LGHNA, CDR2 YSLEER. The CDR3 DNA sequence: TGCGCCAGCAGCCAAGTCGGGACCAGCCTCAATCAGCCCCAGCATTTT. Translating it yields CASSQVGTSLNQPQHF.

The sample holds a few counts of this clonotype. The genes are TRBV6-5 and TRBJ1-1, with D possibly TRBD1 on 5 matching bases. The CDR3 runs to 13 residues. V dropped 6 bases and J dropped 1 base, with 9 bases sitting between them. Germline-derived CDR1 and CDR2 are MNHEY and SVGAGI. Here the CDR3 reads CASRADRNTEAFF. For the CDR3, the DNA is TGTGCCAGCAGGGCCGACAGGAACACTGAAGCTTTCTTT.

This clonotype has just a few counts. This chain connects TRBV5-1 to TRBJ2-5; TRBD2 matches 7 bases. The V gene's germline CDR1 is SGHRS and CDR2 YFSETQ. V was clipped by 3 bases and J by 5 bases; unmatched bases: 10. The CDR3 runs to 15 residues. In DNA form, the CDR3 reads TGCGCCAGCAGCTCCACTAGCGCCTCTTGGGAGACCCAGTACTTC. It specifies CASSSTSASWETQYF.

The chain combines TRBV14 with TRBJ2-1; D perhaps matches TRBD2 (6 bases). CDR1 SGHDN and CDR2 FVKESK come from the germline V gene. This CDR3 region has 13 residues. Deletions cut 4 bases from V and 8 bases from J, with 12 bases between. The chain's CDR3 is CASSRDWLDEQFF. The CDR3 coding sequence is TGTGCCAGCAGCCGGGACTGGCTGGATGAGCAGTTCTTC. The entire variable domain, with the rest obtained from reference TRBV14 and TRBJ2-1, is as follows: EAGVTQFPSHSVIEKGQTVTLRCDPISGHDNLYWYRRVMGKEIKFLLHFVKESKQDESGMPNNRFLAERTGGTYSTLKVQPAELEDSGVYFCASSRDWLDEQFFGPGTRLTVL.

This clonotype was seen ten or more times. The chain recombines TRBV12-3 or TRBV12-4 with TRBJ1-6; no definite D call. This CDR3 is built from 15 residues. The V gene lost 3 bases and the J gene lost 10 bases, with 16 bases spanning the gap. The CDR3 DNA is TGTGCCAGCAGTTTTTCGCCGAGTGGCGGGTCACCCCTCCACTTT. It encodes CASSFSPSGGSPLHF.

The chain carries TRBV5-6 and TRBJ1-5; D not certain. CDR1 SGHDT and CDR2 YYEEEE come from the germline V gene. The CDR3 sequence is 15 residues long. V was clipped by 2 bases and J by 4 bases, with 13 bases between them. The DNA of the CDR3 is TGTGCCAGCAGCTTCGGCGTCGGGGTAAATCAGCCCCAGCATTTT. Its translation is CASSFGVGVNQPQHF.

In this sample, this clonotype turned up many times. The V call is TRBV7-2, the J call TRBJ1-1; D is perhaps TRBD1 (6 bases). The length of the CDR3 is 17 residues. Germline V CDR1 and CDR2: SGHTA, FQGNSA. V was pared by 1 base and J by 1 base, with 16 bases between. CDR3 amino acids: CASSLGGGYGENTEAFF. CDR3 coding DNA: TGTGCCAGCAGCTTAGGAGGGGGGTACGGGGAGAACACTGAAGCTTTCTTT. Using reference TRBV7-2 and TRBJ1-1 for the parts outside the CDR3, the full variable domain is GAGVSQSPSNKVTEKGKDVELRCDPISGHTALYWYRQSLGQGLEFLIYFQGNSAPDKSGLPSDRFSAERTGGSVSTLTIQRTQQEDSAVYLCASSLGGGYGENTEAFFGQGTRLTVV.

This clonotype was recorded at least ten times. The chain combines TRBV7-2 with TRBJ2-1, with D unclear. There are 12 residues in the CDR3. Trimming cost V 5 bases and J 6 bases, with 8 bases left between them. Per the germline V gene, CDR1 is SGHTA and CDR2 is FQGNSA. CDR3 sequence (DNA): TGTGCCAGCAGCCGAAGAGTCAATGAGCAGTTCTTC. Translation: CASSRRVNEQFF.

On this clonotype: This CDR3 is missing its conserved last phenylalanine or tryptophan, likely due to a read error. The CDR3 loop reads CASSPPGTGYLYGYTV. CDR3 sequence (DNA): TGTGCCAGCAGCCCCCCCGGGACAGGGTACCTCTATGGCTACACCGTC. V and J are TRBV12-3 or TRBV12-4 and TRBJ1-2; TRBD1 matches 9 bases. There are 16 residues in the CDR3. With 6 bases clipped from V and 4 bases from J, the junction kept 12 bases outside the gene matches.

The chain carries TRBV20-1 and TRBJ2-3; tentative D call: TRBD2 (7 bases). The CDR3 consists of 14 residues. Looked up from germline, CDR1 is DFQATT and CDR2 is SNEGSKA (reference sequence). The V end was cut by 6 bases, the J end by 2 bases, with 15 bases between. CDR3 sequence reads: CSAPRGGVTDTQYF. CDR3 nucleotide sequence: TGCAGTGCCCCCAGAGGGGGGGTCACAGATACGCAGTATTTT.

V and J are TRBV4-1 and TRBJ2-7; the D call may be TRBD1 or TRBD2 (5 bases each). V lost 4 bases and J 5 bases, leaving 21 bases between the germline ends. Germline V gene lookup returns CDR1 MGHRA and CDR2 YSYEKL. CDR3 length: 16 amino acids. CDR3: CASSLPGAASPNEQYF. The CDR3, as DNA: TGCGCCAGCAGCCTGCCCGGGGCGGCATCCCCCAACGAGCAGTACTTC.

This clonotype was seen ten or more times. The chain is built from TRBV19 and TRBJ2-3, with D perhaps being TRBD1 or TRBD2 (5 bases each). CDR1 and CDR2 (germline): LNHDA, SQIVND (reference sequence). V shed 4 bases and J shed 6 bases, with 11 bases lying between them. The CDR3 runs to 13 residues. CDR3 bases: TGTGCCAGTAGTAGGGACGGATGGGATACGCAGTATTTT. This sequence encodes CASSRDGWDTQYF.

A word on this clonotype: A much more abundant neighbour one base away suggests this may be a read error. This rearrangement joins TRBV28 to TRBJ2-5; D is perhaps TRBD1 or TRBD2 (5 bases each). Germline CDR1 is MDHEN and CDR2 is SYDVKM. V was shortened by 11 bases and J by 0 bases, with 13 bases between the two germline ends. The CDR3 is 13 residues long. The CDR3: CAAGAPNQETQYF. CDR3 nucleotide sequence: TGTGCCGCCGGGGCACCAAACCAAGAGACCCAGTACTTC. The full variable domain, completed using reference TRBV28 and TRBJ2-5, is DVKVTQSSRYLVKRTGEKVFLECVQDMDHENMFWYRQDPGLGLRLIYFSYDVKMKEKGDIPEGYSVSREKKERFSLILESASTNQTSMYLCAAGAPNQETQYFGPGTRLLVL.

CDR3 region: CAISPGQDYEQYF. In nucleotides, the CDR3 is TGTGCCATCAGTCCGGGACAGGACTACGAGCAGTACTTC. This chain connects TRBV10-3 to TRBJ2-7; 8 bases line up with TRBD1. This CDR3 comprises 13 residues. Germline-derived CDR1 and CDR2 are ENHRY and SYGVKD. V shed 5 bases, J shed 3 bases, and the junction held 3 bases outside the gene matches.

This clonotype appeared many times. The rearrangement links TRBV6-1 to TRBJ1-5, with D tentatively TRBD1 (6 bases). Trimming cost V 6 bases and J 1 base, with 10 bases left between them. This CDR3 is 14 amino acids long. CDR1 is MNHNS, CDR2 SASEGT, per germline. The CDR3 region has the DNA TGTGCCAGCAGGGACAGAGCGAGCAATCAGCCCCAGCATTTT. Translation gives CASRDRASNQPQHF.

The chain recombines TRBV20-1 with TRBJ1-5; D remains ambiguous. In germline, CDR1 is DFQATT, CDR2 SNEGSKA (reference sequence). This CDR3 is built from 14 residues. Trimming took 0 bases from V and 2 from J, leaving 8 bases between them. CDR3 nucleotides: TGCAGTGCTAGAGATCGGTCAGGCAATCAGCCCCAGCATTTT. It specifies CSARDRSGNQPQHF.

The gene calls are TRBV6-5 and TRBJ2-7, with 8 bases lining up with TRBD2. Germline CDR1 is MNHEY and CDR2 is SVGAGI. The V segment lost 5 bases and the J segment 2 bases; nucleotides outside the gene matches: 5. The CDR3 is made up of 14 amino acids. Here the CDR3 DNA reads TGTGCCAGCAGTCACGGGGGGGGACCCTACGAGCAGTACTTC. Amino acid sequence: CASSHGGGPYEQYF.